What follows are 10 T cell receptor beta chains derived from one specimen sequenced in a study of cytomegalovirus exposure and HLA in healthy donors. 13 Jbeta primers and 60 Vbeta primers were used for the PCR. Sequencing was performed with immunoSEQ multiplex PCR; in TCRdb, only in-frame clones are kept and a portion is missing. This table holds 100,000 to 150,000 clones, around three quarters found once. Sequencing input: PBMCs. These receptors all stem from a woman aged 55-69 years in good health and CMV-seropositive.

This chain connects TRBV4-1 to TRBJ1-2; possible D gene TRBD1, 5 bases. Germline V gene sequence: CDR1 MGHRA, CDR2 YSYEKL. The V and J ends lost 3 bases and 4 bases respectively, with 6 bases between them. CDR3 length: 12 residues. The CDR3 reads CASSHGAYGYTF. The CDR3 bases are TGCGCCAGCAGCCATGGGGCCTATGGCTACACCTTC.

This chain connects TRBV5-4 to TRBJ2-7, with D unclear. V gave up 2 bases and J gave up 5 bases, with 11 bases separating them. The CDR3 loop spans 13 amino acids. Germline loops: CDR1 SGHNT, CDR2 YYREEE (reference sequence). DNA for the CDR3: TGTGCCAGCAGCTTTGACAAGTGGGACGAGCAGTACTTC. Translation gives CASSFDKWDEQYF.

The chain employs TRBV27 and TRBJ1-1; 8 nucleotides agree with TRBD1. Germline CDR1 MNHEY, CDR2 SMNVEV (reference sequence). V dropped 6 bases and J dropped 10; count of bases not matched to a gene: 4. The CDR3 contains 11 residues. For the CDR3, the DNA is TGTGCCAGCAGCCAGGGGGCGCGAGCTTTCTTT. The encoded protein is CASSQGARAFF.

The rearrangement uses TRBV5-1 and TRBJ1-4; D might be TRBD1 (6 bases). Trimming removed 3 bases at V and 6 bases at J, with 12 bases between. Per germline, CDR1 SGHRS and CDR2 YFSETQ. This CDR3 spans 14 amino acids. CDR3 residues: CASSSGQLDEKLFF. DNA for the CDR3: TGCGCCAGCAGCTCAGGACAGTTGGATGAAAAACTGTTTTTT. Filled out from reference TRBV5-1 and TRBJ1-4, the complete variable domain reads KAGVTQTPRYLIKTRGQQVTLSCSPISGHRSVSWYQQTPGQGLQFLFEYFSETQRNKGNFPGRFSGRQFSNSRSEMNVSTLELGDSALYLCASSSGQLDEKLFFGSGTQLSVL.

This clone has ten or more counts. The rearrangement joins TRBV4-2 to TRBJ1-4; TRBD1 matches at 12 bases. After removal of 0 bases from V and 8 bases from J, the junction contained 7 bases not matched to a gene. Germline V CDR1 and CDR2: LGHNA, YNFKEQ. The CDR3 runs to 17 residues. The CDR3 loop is CASSQEWSGTGGEKLFF. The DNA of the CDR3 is TGTGCCAGCAGCCAAGAGTGGTCGGGGACAGGGGGCGAAAAACTGTTTTTT.

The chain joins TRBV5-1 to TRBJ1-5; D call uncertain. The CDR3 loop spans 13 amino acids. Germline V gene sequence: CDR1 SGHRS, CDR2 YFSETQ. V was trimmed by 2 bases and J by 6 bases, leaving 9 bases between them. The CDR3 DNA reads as TGCGCCAGCAGCTTTGAGGATAGTCAGCCCCAGCATTTT. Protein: CASSFEDSQPQHF.

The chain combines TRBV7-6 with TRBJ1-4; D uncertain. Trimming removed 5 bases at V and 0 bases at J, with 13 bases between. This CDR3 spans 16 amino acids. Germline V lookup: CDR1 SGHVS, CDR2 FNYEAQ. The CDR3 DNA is TGTGCCAGCAGCCCTAGGTCCGCTGCAACTAATGAAAAACTGTTTTTT. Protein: CASSPRSAATNEKLFF.

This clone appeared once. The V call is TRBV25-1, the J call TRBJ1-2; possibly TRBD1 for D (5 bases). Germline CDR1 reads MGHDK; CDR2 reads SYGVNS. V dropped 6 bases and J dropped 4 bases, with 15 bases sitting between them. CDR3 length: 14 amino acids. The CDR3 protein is CASREDRRPYGYTF. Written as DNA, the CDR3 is TGTGCCAGCAGAGAAGACAGACGCCCCTATGGCTACACCTTC.

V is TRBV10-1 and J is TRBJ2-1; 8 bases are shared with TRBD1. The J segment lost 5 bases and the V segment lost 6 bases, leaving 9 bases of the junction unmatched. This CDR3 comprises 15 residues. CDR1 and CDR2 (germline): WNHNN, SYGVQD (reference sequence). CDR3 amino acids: CASSRGRTGNNEQFF. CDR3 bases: TGCGCCAGCAGCCGGGGCCGGACAGGGAACAATGAGCAGTTCTTC.

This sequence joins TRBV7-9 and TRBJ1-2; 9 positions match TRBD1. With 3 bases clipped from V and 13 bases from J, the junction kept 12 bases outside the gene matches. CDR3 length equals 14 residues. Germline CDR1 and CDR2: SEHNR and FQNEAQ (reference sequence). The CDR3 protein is CASSFSRTGATGTF. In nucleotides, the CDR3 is TGTGCCAGCAGCTTTAGCCGGACAGGGGCGACCGGCACCTTC.